Presented here are 2 T cell receptor beta chains from one specimen sequenced in a study of metastatic and nonmetastatic thyroid tumors. No patient had received any treatment before thyroid surgery. TCRdb reprocessed the PCR reads using MiXCR. Of 20,000 or so clones listed, 9.5% to 13% were seen once; the top ten hold just under 30%. The sequenced sample consisted of blood. These receptors originate from a female donor with papillary thyroid cancer or a benign thyroid nodule (not recorded which). Some clones in this sample may be carry-over from other donors' samples.

This clone was detected ten times or more. This sequence joins TRBV24-1 and TRBJ1-2; no clear D. CDR1 KGHDR and CDR2 SFDVKD come from the germline V gene. CDR3 length: 14 residues. V was cut by 4 bases and J by 4 bases, with 12 bases left in between. CDR3 DNA sequence: TGTGCCACCAGTGACCTTGGACTGGGCTATGGCTACACCTTC. Translating gives CATSDLGLGYGYTF.

This clone was picked up a small number of times. A read error may be the cause here, since a much bigger clone is one base away. This chain links TRBV29-1 with TRBJ1-2; the match to TRBD1 covers 8 bases. The V and J ends lost 6 bases and 10 bases, in that order; junction bases with no gene match: 7. CDR3 length: 11 residues. The germline CDR1 and CDR2 sequences are SQVTM and ANQGSEA. The CDR3 sequence is CSVYGQGVYTF. The CDR3 DNA sequence: TGCAGCGTCTACGGACAGGGCGTCTACACCTTC.